This T cell receptor (beta chain) was retrieved from a study of OX40 agonist ivuxolimab in advanced cancers. Study results and caveats: In a subset of nonresponders, normalized T-cell clonal expansion was also low.

This CDR3 is 12 amino acids long. V was trimmed by 5 bases and J by 0 bases, leaving 4 bases between them. Germline assignment: CDR1 LNHDA and CDR2 SQIVND (reference sequence). This clone was picked up a small number of times. The antigen is unknown. Assay used: immunoSEQ multiplex PCR; TCRdb lists only in-frame clones, some missing. The sample shows tens of thousands of clones, over 80% of them seen only once. Sequenced material: CD4+ or CD8+ T cells sorted from blood, taken in a trial of the OX40 agonist ivuxolimab. This chain uses TRBV19 with TRBJ1-1, with D uncertain. This receptor was obtained from an adult with an advanced solid tumor such as melanoma, head and neck, liver or kidney cancer. CDR3 coding DNA: TGTGCCAGTAGTCGCATGAACACTGAAGCTTTCTTT. Translated: CASSRMNTEAFF.